A selection of T cell receptor beta chains follows, all from one sample in a study of blood T cells in healthy people across ages. TCRdb reprocessed the 5' RACE reads via MiXCR and lists one record per CDR3 protein. The data contain about a million distinct CDR3 sequences, roughly 48% of them singletons. Sequenced material: blood. Receptors originate from a man aged 25-45 years in good health. The CDR3 runs from the conserved cysteine through the conserved F or W. D genes are given only for firm matches. The size field is filled for only some rows; it gives once, few, many or a size class.

CDR3 DNA,CDR3 protein,clone size,D gene,J gene,V gene
TGTGCCAGCAGCCCGGGACTAGCGGTTAACATTCAGTACTTC,CASSPGLAVNIQYF,-,TRBD2,TRBJ2-4,TRBV7-2
TGTGCCAGCAGCCAAGAAAGCGGCTCCTACAATGAGCAGTACTTC,CASSQESGSYNEQYF,-,-,TRBJ2-7,TRBV3-1
TGTGCCATCACGCCAGGGGGCCGAAGTTTCTACAATGAGCAGTTCTTC,CAITPGGRSFYNEQFF,-,TRBD1,TRBJ2-1,TRBV10-3
TGTGCCAGCAGTCCTCCTCCCGGGACAGGGGAAGGCTATGGCTACACCTTC,CASSPPPGTGEGYGYTF,-,TRBD1,TRBJ1-2,TRBV7-9
TGCAGTGCCCCCTCCGGCGGGGATACGCAGTATTTT,CSAPSGGDTQYF,once,-,TRBJ2-3,TRBV20-1
TGTGCCAGCAGCTTAGCGCCCCTCGGGGAGACCCAGTACTTC,CASSLAPLGETQYF,-,-,TRBJ2-5,TRBV7-2
TGTGCCAGCAGCAAGCTCCGGACAGGAGACTATGGCTACACCTTC,CASSKLRTGDYGYTF,-,-,TRBJ1-2,TRBV21-1
TGCGCCAGCTTGGACAGACCGGGTCAGGAGCAGTACTTC,CASLDRPGQEQYF,-,-,TRBJ2-4,TRBV5-1
TGTGCCAGCAGTTACTCGACAGCGGGGGGGCCCTGGGAGCAGTACTTC,CASSYSTAGGPWEQYF,-,TRBD2,TRBJ2-7,TRBV6-2/TRBV6-3
TGTGCCAGCCCTCCCACAGGGGTAAAAAGCACAGATACGCAGTATTTT,CASPPTGVKSTDTQYF,few,TRBD1,TRBJ2-3,TRBV12-3/TRBV12-4
TGTGCCAGCAGTTACTCGACTGCGGTTAACTATGGCTACACCTTC,CASSYSTAVNYGYTF,-,-,TRBJ1-2,TRBV6-5
TGTGCCAGCAGCACCGTCCCCTACGAGCAGTACTTC,CASSTVPYEQYF,few,-,TRBJ2-7,TRBV7-2
TGTGCCAGCAGCTTAGATATGGGGCGTGAGCAGTACTTC,CASSLDMGREQYF,-,-,TRBJ2-5,TRBV7-2
TGTGCCAGCAGCTTAGACACCGGAACCGCAGATACGCAGTATTTT,CASSLDTGTADTQYF,-,-,TRBJ2-3,TRBV7-8
TGCGCCAGCAGCCTCGGAGATTTTCAGGGGGGGAACACTGAAGCTTTCTTT,CASSLGDFQGGNTEAFF,-,TRBD1,TRBJ1-1,TRBV4-3
TGTGCCAGCAGCGTAGGCGGGGGTAGAAGCAATGAGCAGTTCTTC,CASSVGGGRSNEQFF,few,TRBD2,TRBJ2-1,TRBV9
TGTGCCAGCAGCTCTCCCCCTAAATTCAGACAGCCGCGCTCCTACGAGCAGTACTTC,CASSSPPKFRQPRSYEQYF,-,-,TRBJ2-7,TRBV7-9
TGTGCCAGCAGTGAAAGCCCTGGGCGGATCGACGAGCAGTACTTC,CASSESPGRIDEQYF,few,-,TRBJ2-7,TRBV6-1
TGTGCCAGCAGTTACTCGGACGGGGGAGTTAATTCACCCCTCCACTTT,CASSYSDGGVNSPLHF,few,-,TRBJ1-6,TRBV6-5
TGCGCCAGCACGGTAGTGGGGACTCGAGGTGAAAAACTGTTTTTT,CASTVVGTRGEKLFF,few,-,TRBJ1-4,TRBV4-1
TGTGCCAGCAGCTTTAGACAGGGACCGTCAGATACGCAGTATTTT,CASSFRQGPSDTQYF,few,TRBD1,TRBJ2-3,TRBV7-2
TGCGCCAGCAGCCAAGATGGGGCACAGGGCTTTAACACTGAAGCTTTCTTT,CASSQDGAQGFNTEAFF,-,-,TRBJ1-1,TRBV4-1
TGCAGTGCCTCGGATGGAGGACGGATGAACACTGAAGCTTTCTTT,CSASDGGRMNTEAFF,-,-,TRBJ1-1,TRBV20-1
TGTGCCAGCAGCTTAGTGGGGACAGGGTCTCAAAACATTCAGTACTTC,CASSLVGTGSQNIQYF,-,TRBD1,TRBJ2-4,TRBV7-2
TGTGCCAGCAGCAGTTCCGGGACATCAAGCACAGATACGCAGTATTTT,CASSSSGTSSTDTQYF,few,-,TRBJ2-3,TRBV7-3
TGTGCCAGCAGCTTAGCAGGGATCCTCAACAATGAGCAGTTCTTC,CASSLAGILNNEQFF,-,-,TRBJ2-1,TRBV7-9
TGTGCCAGCAGTTTAGCTACACAGGGGGCGTCCTACGAGCAGTACTTC,CASSLATQGASYEQYF,-,TRBD1,TRBJ2-7,TRBV27
TGCAGTGCTCCTCATCTTAGCGGGGGGGTCTACGAGCAGTACTTC,CSAPHLSGGVYEQYF,-,TRBD2,TRBJ2-7,TRBV20-1
TGCAGTGCGGACCGGGACAGGGCAACTGGGGCCAACGTCCTGACTTTC,CSADRDRATGANVLTF,-,TRBD1,TRBJ2-6,TRBV20-1